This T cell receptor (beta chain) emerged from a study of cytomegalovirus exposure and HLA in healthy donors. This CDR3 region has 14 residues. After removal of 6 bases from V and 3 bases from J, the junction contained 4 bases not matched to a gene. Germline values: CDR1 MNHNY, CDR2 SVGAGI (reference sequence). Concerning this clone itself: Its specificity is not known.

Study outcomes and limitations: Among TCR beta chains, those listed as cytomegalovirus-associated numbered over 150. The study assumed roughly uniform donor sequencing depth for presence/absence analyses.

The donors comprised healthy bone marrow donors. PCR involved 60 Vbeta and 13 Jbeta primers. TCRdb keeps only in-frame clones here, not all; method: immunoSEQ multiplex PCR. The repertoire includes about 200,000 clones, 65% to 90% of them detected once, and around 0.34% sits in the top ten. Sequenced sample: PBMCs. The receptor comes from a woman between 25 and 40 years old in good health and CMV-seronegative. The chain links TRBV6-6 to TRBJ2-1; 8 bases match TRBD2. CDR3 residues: CASRPSGSYNEQFF. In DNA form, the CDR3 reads TGTGCCAGCAGACCCAGCGGGAGCTACAATGAGCAGTTCTTC.